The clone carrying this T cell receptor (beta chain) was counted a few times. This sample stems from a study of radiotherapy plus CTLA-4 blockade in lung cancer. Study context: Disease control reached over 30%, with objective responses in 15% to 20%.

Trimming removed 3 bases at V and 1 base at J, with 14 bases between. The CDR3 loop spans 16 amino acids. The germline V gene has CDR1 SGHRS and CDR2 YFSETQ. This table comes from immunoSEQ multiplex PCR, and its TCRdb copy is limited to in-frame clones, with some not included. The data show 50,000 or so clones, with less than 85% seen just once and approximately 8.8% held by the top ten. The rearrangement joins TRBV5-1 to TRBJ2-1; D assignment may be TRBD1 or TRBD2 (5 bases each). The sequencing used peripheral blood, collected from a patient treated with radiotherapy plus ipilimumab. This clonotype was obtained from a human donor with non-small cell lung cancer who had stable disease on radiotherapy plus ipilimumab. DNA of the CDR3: TGCGCCAGCAGCTCGGGGTCGGGGCGTTCCTACAATGAGCAGTTCTTC. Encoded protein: CASSSGSGRSYNEQFF.